A selection of T cell receptor beta chains follows, all from one sample in a study of T cell repertoires in cytomegalovirus infection. TCRdb processed the reads anew with MiXCR; each CDR3 protein has one entry. This sample has around 530,000 distinct CDR3 sequences, with about 30% found just once. Specimen: PBMCs. Receptor source: a human donor in good health (CMV status not recorded). Some clones in this sample may be carry-over from other donors' samples. The CDR3 runs from the conserved cysteine through the conserved F or W. A D gene is named only where the DNA matches it firmly. The size field is filled for only some rows; it gives once, few, many or a size class.

v_gene	j_gene	d_gene	abundance	CDR3nt	CDR3aa
TRBV6-2/TRBV6-3	TRBJ2-1	-	-	TGTGCCAGCTTCGGGACTTGGGGCGTTTCAGGGAATGAGCAGTTCTTC	CASFGTWGVSGNEQFF
TRBV20-1	TRBJ1-2	-	-	TGCAGTGCTAGAGATGGGGCAGGGGACTATGGCTACACCTTC	CSARDGAGDYGYTF
TRBV15	TRBJ2-1	TRBD2	few	TGTGCCACCAGTCAGGAGCGGGAGTTAATAAATGAGCAGTTCTTC	CATSQERELINEQFF
TRBV27	TRBJ2-1	TRBD1	-	TGTGCCAGCTCTCGGACAGGGTCGTGGTTACTAAATGAGCAGTTCTTC	CASSRTGSWLLNEQFF
TRBV6-2/TRBV6-3	TRBJ2-1	TRBD1	-	TGTGCCAGCAGATTGGCAGGGGGCCTTTATGAGCAGTTCTTC	CASRLAGGLYEQFF
TRBV6-6	TRBJ1-1	-	-	TGTGCCAGCAGTTACCTTGGCGGTAACACTGAAGCTTTCTTT	CASSYLGGNTEAFF
TRBV6-5	TRBJ1-5	TRBD1	-	TGTGCCAGCAGCCGTGGACAGGCCGGGGGGCCCCAGCATTTT	CASSRGQAGGPQHF
TRBV4-1	TRBJ2-2	TRBD2	-	TGTGCCAGCAGCCAAGATCCACGTAGCGGGAGTAACACCGGGGAGCTGTTTTTT	CASSQDPRSGSNTGELFF
TRBV7-3	TRBJ2-2	-	-	TGTGCCAGCAGCCGCGGGGGCCAGATGAACACCGGGGAGCTGTTTTTT	CASSRGGQMNTGELFF
TRBV6-1	TRBJ1-2	-	-	TGTGCCAGCAGTGAAGTTGTCAGGACGGGATATGGCTACACCTTC	CASSEVVRTGYGYTF
TRBV12-3/TRBV12-4	TRBJ1-5	-	few	TGTGCCAGCAGACCCGGTAGTCAGCCCCAGCATTTT	CASRPGSQPQHF
TRBV15	TRBJ1-4	-	few	TGTGCCACCAGCAGCTCCTCCGGGGGGGCACTCTCTTATGAAAAACTGTTTTTT	CATSSSSGGALSYEKLFF
TRBV5-1	TRBJ2-7	TRBD1	many	TGCGCCAGCAGCCTCCGACAGGGGCCTGGGTTCGAGCAGTACTTC	CASSLRQGPGFEQYF
TRBV12-3/TRBV12-4	TRBJ2-3	-	many	TGTGCCAGCAGGATACAGGGCACAGATACGCAGTATTTT	CASRIQGTDTQYF
TRBV29-1	TRBJ1-2	-	few	TGCAGCGTTGCACAACGGGAGGGCTACACCTTC	CSVAQREGYTF
TRBV7-2	TRBJ2-5	TRBD2	few	TGTGCCAGCAGCCGATGGACTAGCGGGAGGGGAGAGACCCAGTACTTC	CASSRWTSGRGETQYF
TRBV19	TRBJ1-1	-	-	TGTGCCAGTAGTATCTCTTCCAGGGCCACTGAAGCTTTCTTT	CASSISSRATEAFF
TRBV6-1	TRBJ2-1	TRBD2	few	TGTGCCAGCAATAGCGGGATCGGGCTTGAGCAGTTCTTC	CASNSGIGLEQFF
TRBV7-2	TRBJ1-5	-	many	TGTGCCAGCAGCTCGCTCGACAGGAAATATAGCAATCAGCCCCAGCATTTT	CASSSLDRKYSNQPQHF
TRBV7-3	TRBJ2-1	-	-	TGTGCCAGCAGCGCTCGAGAGCGCTACAATGAGCAGTTCTTC	CASSARERYNEQFF
TRBV4-1	TRBJ1-1	TRBD1	few	TGCGCCAGCAGCCCTACAGGGGGTTGGGGAGCTTTCTTT	CASSPTGGWGAFF
TRBV19	TRBJ2-2	TRBD2	-	TGTGCCAGTGGTCCCTCGGTTAGCGGGGTAAACACCGGGGAGCTGTTTTTT	CASGPSVSGVNTGELFF
TRBV11-3	TRBJ2-3	-	many	TGTGCCAGCAGTCCGGGGGGCGGGCCCACAGATACGCAGTATTTT	CASSPGGGPTDTQYF
TRBV7-8	TRBJ2-5	TRBD2	-	TGTGCCAGCAGTTCGCGCCGCGGGAGGGCAAGGGAGACCCAGTACTTC	CASSSRRGRARETQYF
TRBV12-3/TRBV12-4	TRBJ2-1	-	-	TGTGCCAGCAGAACAGGACGCTCCTACAATGAGCAGTTCTTC	CASRTGRSYNEQFF
TRBV5-4	TRBJ2-5	TRBD2	-	TGTGCCAGCAGCTTGGATGCTAGCGGGAGGGGAGAGACCCAGTACTTC	CASSLDASGRGETQYF
TRBV28	TRBJ1-1	-	-	TGTGCCAGCAGTTCTATCAGGGAGGCTTTCTTT	CASSSIREAFF
TRBV7-9	TRBJ1-1	-	-	TGTGCCAGCAGCTTAGGTTTAGGGTGGGGGGCAGGGAACACTGAAGCTTTCTTT	CASSLGLGWGAGNTEAFF
TRBV4-3	TRBJ2-1	TRBD2	-	TGCGCCAGCAGCGTATGGCGGGAGTTGGACAATGAGCAGTTCTTC	CASSVWRELDNEQFF
TRBV7-2	TRBJ2-1	TRBD1	many	TGTGCCAGCAGGCCGGGACAGGGGCCCAATGAGCAGTTCTTC	CASRPGQGPNEQFF
TRBV4-1	TRBJ1-2	-	-	TGCGCCAGCAGCCCTAGAACGGTGCAGGACTATGGCTACACCTTC	CASSPRTVQDYGYTF
TRBV29-1	TRBJ1-1	TRBD1	-	TGCAGCGTTGATGGCCCAGGGGGCACTGAAGCTTTCTTT	CSVDGPGGTEAFF
TRBV4-3	TRBJ2-1	-	-	TGCGCCAGCAGCCAAGATCTAAAGGGGAGTGAGCAGTTCTTC	CASSQDLKGSEQFF
TRBV19	TRBJ2-5	TRBD2	-	TGTGCCAGTAGTATTGGGCTAGCGGGGCGGGAGACCCAGTACTTC	CASSIGLAGRETQYF
TRBV27	TRBJ2-6	-	few	TGTGCCAGCAGTTTGGCGAGCGTCTCTGGGGCCAACGTCCTGACTTTC	CASSLASVSGANVLTF
TRBV12-3/TRBV12-4	TRBJ1-4	TRBD1	-	TGTGCCAGCAGACCTCCAGGGGGGTCGAGTGAAAAACTGTTTTTT	CASRPPGGSSEKLFF
TRBV7-2	TRBJ2-5	TRBD2	many	TGTGCCAGCAGCTTTATGGGGGGGGGTTCGCCTCAAAAAGAGACCCAGTACTTC	CASSFMGGGSPQKETQYF
TRBV11-3	TRBJ2-1	TRBD2	few	TGTGCCAGCAGCGGGGGGACTAGCGGGAGTAAAAATGAGCAGTTCTTC	CASSGGTSGSKNEQFF
TRBV5-1	TRBJ2-2	-	-	TGCGCCAGCAGCATTCGGTTGCAGGTGTGGACCGGGGAGCTGTTTTTT	CASSIRLQVWTGELFF
TRBV11-1	TRBJ2-1	-	-	TGTGCCAGCAGCTTAGGAATCTTTTTTGGAAGGGTTCGAAACAATGAGCAGTTCTTC	CASSLGIFFGRVRNNEQFF
TRBV11-2	TRBJ2-1	-	-	TGTGCCAGCAGCTCTCAAGAGTCCTACAATGAGCAGTTCTTC	CASSSQESYNEQFF
TRBV7-2	TRBJ2-5	-	many	TGTGCCAGCAGCTTAGAGGGACCCGGTCTAGGGGCGACCCAGTACTTC	CASSLEGPGLGATQYF
TRBV7-3	TRBJ2-7	-	few	TGTGCCAGCAGCTTAACTTACAGGGCCGAGCAGTACTTC	CASSLTYRAEQYF
TRBV28	TRBJ1-5	-	-	TGTGCCAGCAGAGAGGGGTGGGGCAATCAGCCCCAGCATTTT	CASREGWGNQPQHF
TRBV11-3	TRBJ2-5	-	many	TGTGCCAGCAGCCAGGGACCCTCCCAAGAGACCCAGTACTTC	CASSQGPSQETQYF
TRBV6-2/TRBV6-3	TRBJ2-6	TRBD1	-	TGTGCCAGCAGTTTCGACAGGGGGCTGAGTGGGGCCAACGTCCTGACTTTC	CASSFDRGLSGANVLTF
TRBV15	TRBJ1-2	TRBD1	-	TGTGCCACCAGCAGGGGAACGACAGGGAAGTACTATGGCTACACCTTC	CATSRGTTGKYYGYTF
TRBV2	TRBJ2-1	-	many	TGTGCCAGCAGTGAACTCCCACAGGGACTATACAATGAGCAGTTCTTC	CASSELPQGLYNEQFF
TRBV28	TRBJ1-1	-	few	TGTGCCAGCCTCAGGTCGCCTGAAGCTTTCTTT	CASLRSPEAFF
TRBV7-9	TRBJ1-4	-	many	TGTGCCAGCAGCCCCAGGAAAAGTGGTGAAAAACTGTTTTTT	CASSPRKSGEKLFF
TRBV7-6	TRBJ2-1	-	many	TGTGCCAGCAGCTTAGCGGAGGCCACCAATGAGCAGTTCTTC	CASSLAEATNEQFF
TRBV24-1	TRBJ1-1	-	few	TGTGCCACCAGTGATCACAGGGCCGAAGCTTTCTTT	CATSDHRAEAFF
TRBV29-1	TRBJ1-2	TRBD1	few	TGCAGCGCCCAGAGAATTCCGGGACAGGTTTACTATGGCTACACCTTC	CSAQRIPGQVYYGYTF
TRBV12-3/TRBV12-4	TRBJ1-2	-	few	TGTGCCAGCAGCCAATTGGGTCCTCAGTACTACACCTTC	CASSQLGPQYYTF
TRBV7-3	TRBJ2-2	TRBD2	-	TGTGCCAGCAGCTTCGTAGCGGGAGGCGGGGGCACCGGGGAGCTGTTTTTT	CASSFVAGGGGTGELFF
TRBV6-6	TRBJ2-7	TRBD1	few	TGTGCCAGCAGTTACTCGTCAGGGACAGCAACCCTACCCTCCTACGAGCAGTACTTC	CASSYSSGTATLPSYEQYF
TRBV7-2	TRBJ1-2	-	many	TGTGCCAGCAGCTTCGGGGGGTTCTATGGCTACACCTTC	CASSFGGFYGYTF